The rows below give T cell receptor beta chains drawn from one sample of a study of beta chain features in type 1 diabetes. The table came from immunoSEQ multiplex PCR; TCRdb's copy has only in-frame clones and leaves some out. The data hold fewer than 900,000 clones, with 17% observed a single time. Input material: naive CD4+ T cells from blood. These receptors all come from a woman aged 18-29 years in good health. Each CDR3 is given with its conserved first and last residue. The D gene is left open where the match is weak. The listing skips clone size in some rows; elsewhere it reads once, few, many or a size class.

v_gene	abundance	d_gene	j_gene	CDR3nt	CDR3aa
TRBV5-1	NA	TRBD1	TRBJ1-2	TGCGCCAGCAGCCTAGGGGGCAGTACCTATGGCTACACCTTC	CASSLGGSTYGYTF
TRBV27	NA	TRBD1	TRBJ2-3	TGTGCCAGCAAGGACAGGTGGAGCACAGATACGCAGTATTTT	CASKDRWSTDTQYF
TRBV7-8	NA	NA	TRBJ2-7	TGTGCCAGCAGCTTAGGGGAGGTGGCCTACGAGCAGTACTTC	CASSLGEVAYEQYF
TRBV7-3	few	NA	TRBJ2-3	TGTGCCAGCAGCCCTACCGGACTGGGCACAGATACGCAGTATTTT	CASSPTGLGTDTQYF
TRBV9	few	NA	TRBJ1-1	TGTGCCAGCAGCGTAATGTTACCGGGGAACACTGAAGCTTTCTTT	CASSVMLPGNTEAFF
TRBV9	NA	TRBD2	TRBJ2-1	TGTGCCAGCAGCCCACGGACTAGCGGGAGTACCCATGAGCAGTTCTTC	CASSPRTSGSTHEQFF
TRBV7-2	NA	NA	TRBJ2-7	TGTGCCAGCAGCTTAGATCCAGGGCCCTACGAGCAGTACTTC	CASSLDPGPYEQYF
TRBV25-1	few	NA	TRBJ2-7	TGTGCCAGCAGTGAATATGGAGCCCCGTTGGAGCAGTACTTC	CASSEYGAPLEQYF
TRBV27	few	NA	TRBJ2-6	TGTGCCAGCACAAGGGGGTTCTTCGCTGGGGCCAACGTCCTGACTTTC	CASTRGFFAGANVLTF
TRBV27	NA	TRBD1	TRBJ1-5	TGTGCCAGCAGTTTATGGGGTGTCGCGACAGGGCGAAATCAGCCCCAGCATTTT	CASSLWGVATGRNQPQHF
TRBV7-9	few	NA	TRBJ2-7	TGTGCCAGCAGCTTATGGGTGGGCGAGCAGTACTTC	CASSLWVGEQYF
TRBV7-2	few	NA	TRBJ2-1	TGTGCCAGCAGCTTAGGGGAGGCCTTCGCGGACCGAAAAAACAATGAGCAGTTCTTC	CASSLGEAFADRKNNEQFF
TRBV7-2	NA	TRBD1	TRBJ1-5	TGTGCCAGCAGCTTAGCTGGGCCCGGACAGGGCTTCGAGCCCCAGCATTTT	CASSLAGPGQGFEPQHF
TRBV10-3	NA	TRBD2	TRBJ2-2	TGTGCCACCTGGACTAGCGGGAGTACCGGGGAGCTGTTTTTT	CATWTSGSTGELFF
TRBV4-3	NA	TRBD1	TRBJ1-2	TGCGCCAGCAGCCAAGGAATCCGGGACAGGCGCCACTATGGCTACACCTTC	CASSQGIRDRRHYGYTF
TRBV14	NA	NA	TRBJ2-5	TGTGCCAGCAGCCAAGATTCGAGGTGGGGCAGGGAACAAGAGACCCAGTACTTC	CASSQDSRWGREQETQYF
TRBV4-2	NA	TRBD2	TRBJ2-5	TGTGCCAGCAGCCAAGATGGCGGGACTAGCGGGAGAGGGCGGGAGACCCAGTACTTC	CASSQDGGTSGRGRETQYF
TRBV15	few	NA	TRBJ1-5	TGTGCCACCAGCAGAAACGACAGACATAGCAATCAGCCCCAGCATTTT	CATSRNDRHSNQPQHF
TRBV7-4	few	NA	TRBJ2-1	TGTGCCAGCAGCTTATACCCTTCCTACAAGAGGGATGAGCAGTTCTTC	CASSLYPSYKRDEQFF
TRBV7-2	NA	NA	TRBJ1-2	TGTGCCAGCAGCTTAGGCCCAGGCGTCTATGGCTACACCTTC	CASSLGPGVYGYTF
TRBV7-9	NA	NA	TRBJ2-7	TGTGCCAGCAGCCCAAGCCCCCCGGTGGGGAGGTCCTACGAGCAGTACTTC	CASSPSPPVGRSYEQYF
TRBV4-1	few	TRBD2	TRBJ2-3	TGCGCCAGCAGCCGTGGAGGACTAGCGGGGACAGATACGCAGTATTTT	CASSRGGLAGTDTQYF
TRBV7-8	NA	TRBD2	TRBJ2-2	TGTGCCAGCAGCTTAGCTGGCGGGAGGAATACACCCGGGGAGCTGTTTTTT	CASSLAGGRNTPGELFF
TRBV28	NA	TRBD2	TRBJ2-3	TGTGCCAGCAGTTACCCTATTGGTAGCGGGAGGGCCACAGATACGCAGTATTTT	CASSYPIGSGRATDTQYF
TRBV28	NA	NA	TRBJ2-5	TGTGCCAGCAGACAAGACAGGATAAAGACCCAGTACTTC	CASRQDRIKTQYF
TRBV5-1	few	NA	TRBJ2-3	TGCGCCAGCGGCTCCCGGAAAGACGGAGATACGCAGTATTTT	CASGSRKDGDTQYF
TRBV9	NA	TRBD2	TRBJ2-1	TGTGCCAGCAGCTTTCGACTAGCGACGATCTCCTACAATGAGCAGTTCTTC	CASSFRLATISYNEQFF
TRBV7-8	few	NA	TRBJ2-3	TGTGCCAGCAGCTTATACACAGATACGCAGTATTTT	CASSLYTDTQYF
TRBV7-9	NA	NA	TRBJ2-1	TGTGCCAGCAGCCCTAGTCTTCCGGGAGTAAATGAGCAGTTCTTC	CASSPSLPGVNEQFF
TRBV11-3	NA	TRBD1	TRBJ2-1	TGTGCCAGCTCCCCCGGGACAGGCTACAATGAGCAGTTCTTC	CASSPGTGYNEQFF
TRBV5-1	few	TRBD1	TRBJ2-1	TGCGCCAGCAGCCTCCCCCGACAGGGGGTAAATGAGCAGTTCTTC	CASSLPRQGVNEQFF
TRBV10-3	few	TRBD1	TRBJ2-1	TGTGCCATCAGTGAACAGCAGGGGGTTAATGAGCAGTTCTTC	CAISEQQGVNEQFF
TRBV18	NA	TRBD2	TRBJ2-1	TGTGCCAGCTCACCGGCCGGGGGGAGCTCCTACAATGAGCAGTTCTTC	CASSPAGGSSYNEQFF
TRBV6-1	NA	NA	TRBJ2-7	TGTGCCAGCAGTGAAGCGCTCCGGGACCAGCCGTACTTC	CASSEALRDQPYF
TRBV11-2	NA	NA	TRBJ2-6	TGTGCCAGCAGCTTAAATGTCCTCTATGGGGCCAACGTCCTGACTTTC	CASSLNVLYGANVLTF
TRBV28	NA	TRBD2	TRBJ2-5	TGTGCCAGCAGTTCTCCGGCGGGGGTGAGGGAGACCCAGTACTTC	CASSSPAGVRETQYF
TRBV29-1	few	NA	TRBJ2-5	TGCAGCGTTGGTGGTTGGACTCGGCAAGAGACCCAGTACTTC	CSVGGWTRQETQYF
TRBV28	few	NA	TRBJ2-2	TGTGCCAGCAGTCCCTGGCCCGGGGAGCTGTTTTTT	CASSPWPGELFF
TRBV7-2	few	NA	TRBJ2-7	TGTGCCAGCAGCCTACCGACATTTGTCTACGAGCAGTACTTC	CASSLPTFVYEQYF
TRBV6-6	NA	TRBD2	TRBJ2-1	TGTGCCAGCAGTTACTCGCGGACTAGCGGCCCCAATGAGCAGTTCTTC	CASSYSRTSGPNEQFF
TRBV7-9	NA	NA	TRBJ2-6	TGTGCCAGCAGCCTGGGTGGCTCTGGGGCCAACGTCCTGACTTTC	CASSLGGSGANVLTF
TRBV7-9	few	NA	TRBJ1-5	TGTGCCAGCAGCTTCTCTACCGGCAATCAGCCCCAGCATTTT	CASSFSTGNQPQHF
TRBV7-2	NA	TRBD1	TRBJ1-3	TGTGCCAGCAGCAACGCAGGGGGCTCTGGAAACACCATATATTTT	CASSNAGGSGNTIYF
TRBV27	NA	NA	TRBJ1-3	TGTGCCAGCAGTTTCCGGGGAACTGGAAACACCATATATTTT	CASSFRGTGNTIYF
TRBV4-2	NA	TRBD2	TRBJ2-3	TGTGCCAGCAGCCAAGGGACTAGCGGGAGGAAGACAGATACGCAGTATTTT	CASSQGTSGRKTDTQYF
TRBV7-9	few	TRBD2	TRBJ2-7	TGTGCCAGCAGCCCGGGACTAGCAATGGAAGACTACGAGCAGTACTTC	CASSPGLAMEDYEQYF
TRBV15	NA	NA	TRBJ2-1	TGTGCCACCAGCAGAGGAGGGGGGAACTACAATGAGCAGTTCTTC	CATSRGGGNYNEQFF
TRBV28	few	NA	TRBJ2-5	TGTGCCAGCAGTTTACAACAGATACAAGAGACCCAGTACTTC	CASSLQQIQETQYF
TRBV27	few	NA	TRBJ2-7	TGTGCCAGCAGTCTATCACAGGGAGGGTCCTACGAGCAGTACTTC	CASSLSQGGSYEQYF
TRBV28	few	TRBD1	TRBJ2-5	TGTGCCAGCTGTACAGGGGGCTTAGAGACCCAGTACTTC	CASCTGGLETQYF
TRBV7-8	few	NA	TRBJ2-4	TGTGCCAGCAGCTTAGAGGGTAGTGGGGGTGGAAACATTCAGTACTTC	CASSLEGSGGGNIQYF
TRBV28	NA	TRBD1	TRBJ2-1	TGTGCCAGCAGTTTAATACAGGGGGCTCATTACAATGAGCAGTTCTTC	CASSLIQGAHYNEQFF
TRBV18	NA	TRBD1	TRBJ1-1	TGTGCCAGCTCAGACGACAGGGTAACTGAAGCTTTCTTT	CASSDDRVTEAFF
TRBV7-9	NA	TRBD1	TRBJ2-5	TGTGCCAGCAGCCAGAGGACAGGCACCCTAGAGACCCAGTACTTC	CASSQRTGTLETQYF
TRBV28	NA	NA	TRBJ1-5	TGTGCCAGCAGTTTAGGTTGGCAGGGAAGCAATCAGCCCCAGCATTTT	CASSLGWQGSNQPQHF